Below, one T cell receptor beta chain is given with its context. All enrollees were about 18 to 90 years old and from fewer than 30 US areas. Among Cohort 3 donors, those recovered had two negative PCRs, clearance, or symptom resolution. This CDR3 is 15 amino acids long. Per germline, CDR1 SGHRS and CDR2 YFSETQ. The V end lost 2 bases, the J end lost 5 bases, and 13 bases lay between the germline ends. These data come from a study of blood T cell repertoires in COVID-19. Looking at the study overall: Sources were T cells, B-cell-depleted T cells, or PBMCs; the material itself was cDNA or gDNA.

In the authors' methods: Reference gene primer amplification gave nucleated cell count estimates. Measured with immunoSEQ multiplex PCR; TCRdb has only the in-frame clones, and not every one. V, J and clone size are taken as reported in that table, and D and trimming were inferred from the DNA itself. The sample yields around 110,000 clones, 84% seen once. The material sequenced was PBMCs or T cells enriched from blood (not recorded which). The J gene is TRBJ1-4, the V gene TRBV5-1, with D uncertain. The TCR originated in a woman in her 30s who had recovered from COVID-19. The CDR3 is CASSLQGRANEKLFF. The CDR3 coding sequence is TGCGCCAGCAGCTTACAAGGGAGGGCAAATGAAAAACTGTTTTTT.